The T cell receptor (beta chain) described here comes from a study of shared clonotypes between healthy human individuals (TCRdb year 2020). About the investigation overall: A couple of women and three men aged 18 to 49 years were included in the cohort. Per donor, three plates each were used for CD4 naive and CD4 memory, two for CD8 naive, and one for CD8 memory. Blood TCR repertoires of roughly five healthy adults were deeply sequenced to estimate repertoire size and the extent of clonotype sharing between individuals. To increase sequencing depth and limit assay-specific biases, TCR repertoire library preparation and sequencing were carried out by different laboratories using diverse techniques. Each donor's leukapheresis produced roughly between about 0.85 and 10 billion PBMCs.

Overall results and qualifications from the work: Clonotypes shared by all four sorted-subset donors showed higher generation probabilities than non-shared clonotypes. Even with the large sequencing depth, rarefaction of the sorted-subset datasets indicated that sequencing was incomplete. When a few donors were compared, the shared fraction of clonotypes was about 5.2% for naive CD4, 3.5% for naive CD8, 2% to 2.5% for memory CD4, and roughly 0.43% for memory CD8. Pairwise subsampling indicated that sequencing depth was expected to affect the degree of clonotype sharing among donors. Sampling was restricted to blood, and TCR repertoires in tissue are likely to differ from TCR repertoires in blood. Because the study included only a small number of donors, the genetic and exposure-history diversity represented was limited. Naive subsets generally had larger estimated clonotype richness than memory subsets.

CDR1 and CDR2, looked up from the germline V gene, are MDHEN and SYDVKM. Including cysteine and phenylalanine, the CDR3 has 14 amino acids. The read is trimmed to its CDR3 DNA, 42 bases read in frame from base 1. V trim: 7 bases; J trim: 0 bases; unmatched bases: 6. Using the deep immunoSEQ assay, multiplex PCR amplified TCR CDR3 regions from genomic DNA. Genomic DNA extracted from each cell subset was distributed evenly over all wells of several immunoSEQ 96-well plates, and each plate served as one replicate. For sorted subsets, each replicate PCR was loaded with approximately 190 ng genomic DNA, equivalent to some 31,000 T cell genomes. Purified libraries were measured with a Qubit 3.0 fluorometer, size-checked on a Bioanalyzer 2100, and measured again with the KAPA Library Quantification kit. Every immunoSEQ 96-well plate was sequenced on a separate single-read 150-cycle Illumina NextSeq 550 flow cell. Concerning the study's data processing: Because only junctional sequences without quality scores were contained in the immunoSEQ output, filtering matching that applied to full-length reads could not be performed. To assign V/J genes and CDR3, sequences were annotated using PyIR, a Python wrapper for IgBLAST v1.9, with IMGT germline references. Reads with weak V/J assignments (E-value above 1e-6), missing CDR3, stop codons, out-of-frame junctions, or ambiguous translated residues were removed. V3J clonotypes were defined as sequences sharing an identical inferred V gene, J gene, and CDR3 amino acid sequence. Percentage overlap between repertoires was calculated by dividing the number of shared unique clonotypes by the size of the smaller repertoire. Richness of each repertoire was evaluated using RTK rarefaction, the Chao1 estimator, and Recon v2.1 estimates of unobserved clonotypes. Generation probabilities were computed with OLGA for all TCRbeta clonotypes obtained by the gDNA method from several donors. TCRdb re-hosts the immuneACCESS table, in-frame sequences only. Its copies lack some clones; in the studies checked, an unresolved V gene accounts for under half of them, and the cause for the rest is not known. From that table come the V and J calls and clone size; the DNA was used to work out D and trimming. Recorded for this sample are about 2 million clones; roughly 94% of them occurred a single time. More than 0.1% of the sample belongs to the ten largest clones.

With respect to this clone: Its target antigen remains unknown. No quality values exist for individual bases; no much larger clone is one base distant.

The donors were healthy, HIV-negative adults who had no recently reported acute infections or vaccinations. Every donor was a Caucasian adult residing in Nashville, Tennessee, USA. Magnetic negative selection was used to enrich CD4+ T cells, after which naive cells were positively selected on CD45RA and the negative fraction became the memory subset. Blood was collected by leukapheresis, and PBMCs were isolated by Ficoll-Histopaque density gradient centrifugation and then cryopreserved in liquid nitrogen vapor phase. Purity and quantity of every magnetically sorted T cell population were checked by analytical flow cytometry. From each sorted fraction, genomic DNA was isolated and quantified by UV absorbance on a Nanodrop 2000c.

The chain is made from TRBV28 and TRBJ2-7; 7 middle bases align to TRBD1. Sequenced: naive CD4+ T cells sorted from blood. The cell subset or site label on this specimen signifies: CD45RA+ positively selected. The TCR was taken from a man aged 18 to 35 in good health. The sequence in DNA is TGTGCCAGCAAACACGGGACAGTCTCCTACGAGCAGTACTTC. It translates to CASKHGTVSYEQYF. The entire variable domain, with the stretches around the CDR3 drawn from the reference TRBV28 and TRBJ2-7 proteins, is DVKVTQSSRYLVKRTGEKVFLECVQDMDHENMFWYRQDPGLGLRLIYFSYDVKMKEKGDIPEGYSVSREKKERFSLILESASTNQTSMYLCASKHGTVSYEQYFGPGTRLTVT.